This TCR beta chain derives from a study of metastatic and nonmetastatic thyroid tumors. Turning to the study itself: Comparative analysis of repertoires was undertaken across blood and tumor or nodule tissue obtained from malignant and benign thyroid patients.

TCRdb reprocessed the PCR reads using MiXCR. The sample has 40,000 to 45,000 clones, roughly 16% seen once; the top ten hold approximately 3.9%. Germline V gene data show CDR1 as ENHRY and CDR2 as SYGVKD. The V gene lost 6 bases and the J gene lost 1 base, with 9 bases spanning the gap. The CDR3 runs to 13 residues. Before thyroid surgery, none of the patients had received any treatment. Many counts were recorded for this clone. Its antigen is currently unknown. Study results and caveats: In both blood and tumor samples, TCR beta diversity was reported significantly higher for malignant than benign nodules.

This TCR came from a female donor with papillary thyroid cancer or a benign thyroid nodule (not recorded which). Some clones in this sample may be carry-over from other donors' samples. Sequencing was performed on blood. This rearrangement joins TRBV10-3 to TRBJ1-1; a weak D match, TRBD1 (6 bases). The CDR3 spells CAISATGNTEAFF. CDR3 coding DNA: TGTGCCATCAGCGCGACAGGGAACACTGAAGCTTTCTTT.